Below, one T cell receptor beta chain is given with its context. The record originates from a study of blood T cell repertoires in COVID-19. The CDR3 has 13 residues. Between the trimmed V and J ends, which lost 0 bases and 5 bases, there was a span of 6 bases. The germline gives CDR1 SGDLS, CDR2 YYNGEE. The data were produced by immunoSEQ multiplex PCR, yet TCRdb's version contains in-frame clones alone and is incomplete. This sample has more than 140,000 clones, with 75% to 85% found just once. The sequence derives from a woman aged 50 to 65 in a cohort sampled during active or convalescent COVID-19. The sequenced sample consisted of peripheral blood. J is TRBJ1-5 and V is TRBV9; D is uncertain. This CDR3 is CASSVGPDQPQHF. In DNA, the CDR3 is TGTGCCAGCAGCGTAGGCCCGGATCAGCCCCAGCATTTT.